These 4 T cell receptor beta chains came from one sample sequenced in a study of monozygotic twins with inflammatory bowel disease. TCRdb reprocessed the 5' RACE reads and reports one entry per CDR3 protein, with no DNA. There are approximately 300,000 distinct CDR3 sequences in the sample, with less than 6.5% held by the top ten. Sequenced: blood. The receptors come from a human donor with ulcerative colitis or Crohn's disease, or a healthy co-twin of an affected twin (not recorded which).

The CDR3 protein is CSARDPGQGDQPQHF. The V and J genes are TRBV20-1 and TRBJ1-5; the TCRdb D gene call, TRBD1, has no DNA to confirm it. CDR3 length: 15 amino acids. The germline V gene has CDR1 DFQATT and CDR2 SNEGSKA (reference sequence).

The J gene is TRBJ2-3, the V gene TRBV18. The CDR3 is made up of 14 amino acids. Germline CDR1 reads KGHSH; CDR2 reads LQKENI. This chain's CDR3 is CASSRGSVSDTQYF.

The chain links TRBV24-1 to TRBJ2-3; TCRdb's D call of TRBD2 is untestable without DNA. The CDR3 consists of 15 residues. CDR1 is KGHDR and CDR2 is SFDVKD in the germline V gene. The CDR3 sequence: CATSDMEDPGDTQYF.

This CDR3 reads CASSLEGYSTDTQYF. The chain combines TRBV5-1 with TRBJ2-3. Germline CDR1 is SGHRS and CDR2 is YFSETQ. The CDR3 is made up of 15 amino acids.